The 26 T cell receptor beta chains below were found in one sample sequenced in a study of OX40 agonist ivuxolimab in advanced cancers. TCRdb's copy holds only in-frame clones and misses some; the assay was immunoSEQ multiplex PCR. The data contain around 75,000 clones, around 80% of them seen just once; the ten biggest clones take up 1.1%. The source material was CD4+ or CD8+ T cells sorted from blood, sampled in a trial of the OX40 agonist ivuxolimab. These receptors were taken from an adult with an advanced solid tumor such as melanoma, head and neck, liver or kidney cancer.

The rearrangement uses TRBV19 and TRBJ2-1; 7 nucleotides match TRBD2. Looked up from germline, CDR1 is LNHDA and CDR2 is SQIVND (reference sequence). The CDR3 totals 14 residues. The trim removed 10 bases at V and 12 bases at J, leaving 18 bases unmatched. The CDR3 DNA sequence: TGTGCCACAAGGCCAGCGGGGTTATCGGCATGGCAGTTCTTC. This translates into CATRPAGLSAWQFF.

This chain joins TRBV30 and TRBJ2-2, with D uncertain. CDR1 and CDR2 (germline): GTSNPN, SVGIG (reference sequence). Trimming removed 3 bases from V and 4 bases from J, with 9 bases in between. This CDR3 is built from 13 residues. CDR3 in DNA: TGTGCCTGGAGCGCAGCCAGCACCGGGGAGCTGTTTTTT. This codes for CAWSAASTGELFF.

The genes are TRBV9 and TRBJ2-2; D may correspond to TRBD1 or TRBD2 (5 bases each). V lost 5 bases and J 4 bases, leaving 15 bases between the germline ends. In germline, CDR1 is SGDLS, CDR2 YYNGEE. This CDR3 is 15 amino acids long. The CDR3 is CASRRSRGPTGELFF. CDR3 bases: TGTGCCAGCAGGCGCTCCCGGGGACCCACCGGGGAGCTGTTTTTT.

J is TRBJ1-1 and V is TRBV6-6; D is possibly TRBD1 (5 bases). Germline loops: CDR1 MNHNY, CDR2 SVGAGI (reference sequence). This CDR3 is 14 amino acids long. Trimming took 0 bases from V and 3 from J, leaving 8 bases between them. The CDR3 region has the DNA TGTGCCAGCAGTTACTCGGGACGGTACACTGAAGCTTTCTTT. Translating it yields CASSYSGRYTEAFF.

The table lists this clone with a count of one. The V and J genes are TRBV19 and TRBJ1-2; weak D call: TRBD1 (5 bases). CDR1 is LNHDA, CDR2 SQIVND, per germline (reference sequence). Trimming removed 3 bases at V and 3 bases at J, with 14 bases between. The CDR3 has 15 residues. In DNA, the CDR3 is TGTGCCAGTAGTATTAAACAGGCCGATTACTATGGCTACACCTTC. This translates into CASSIKQADYYGYTF.

CDR3 coding DNA: TGTGCCAGTTTCCTAAAGAAGAGAACGGAAAGCAATCAGCCCCAGCATTTT. Protein product: CASFLKKRTESNQPQHF. The V gene is TRBV19, the J gene TRBJ1-5; D ambiguous. The CDR3 has 17 amino acids. V gave up 8 bases and J gave up 1 base, with 21 bases separating them. In germline, CDR1 is LNHDA, CDR2 SQIVND (reference sequence). The full variable domain, rest sourced from reference TRBV19 and TRBJ1-5, is DGGITQSPKYLFRKEGQNVTLSCEQNLNHDAMYWYRQDPGQGLRLIYYSQIVNDFQKGDIAEGYSVSREKKESFPLTVTSAQKNPTAFYLCASFLKKRTESNQPQHFGDGTRLSIL.

The rearrangement uses TRBV30 and TRBJ2-3; unclear D gene. From germline, CDR1 is GTSNPN and CDR2 SVGIG (reference sequence). Trimming left V 2 bases short and J 3 bases short, with 9 bases between. The CDR3 runs 13 residues. In nucleotides, the CDR3 is TGTGCCTGGAGTTTGGGTGGTACAGATACGCAGTATTTT. Encoded protein: CAWSLGGTDTQYF.

The CDR3 bases are TGTGCCTGGAGTGAAGATGATCAGCCCCAGCATTTT. It translates to CAWSEDDQPQHF. The V gene is TRBV30, the J gene TRBJ1-5; D not certain. The CDR3 sequence is 12 residues long. Trimming took 1 base from V and 5 from J, leaving 6 bases between them. Germline CDR1 and CDR2: GTSNPN and SVGIG (reference sequence).

This rearrangement joins TRBV7-9 to TRBJ1-1; 7 bases are shared with TRBD1. The CDR3 runs to 13 residues. The germline V gene encodes CDR1 SEHNR and CDR2 FQNEAQ (reference sequence). V was clipped by 5 bases and J by 6 bases; unmatched bases: 6. CDR3 coding DNA: TGTGCCAGCAGCCCGACAGGGTTACCTGAAGCTTTCTTT. Its translation: CASSPTGLPEAFF.

This chain links TRBV7-2 with TRBJ2-1, with 11 bases identical to TRBD2. Germline CDR1 is SGHTA and CDR2 is FQGNSA. The CDR3 is made up of 16 amino acids. Germline trimming cut 2 bases from V and 5 bases from J; bases unmatched to any gene: 5. The CDR3 DNA sequence: TGTGCCAGCAGCTTACAGGGTAGCGGGGGGGACAATGAGCAGTTCTTC. Encoded protein: CASSLQGSGGDNEQFF.

This clone appeared a few times. The chain has TRBV6-1 and TRBJ2-1; 8 positions agree with TRBD2. The germline CDR1 and CDR2 sequences are MNHNS and SASEGT. The CDR3 is 14 residues long. V lost 5 bases, J lost 6 bases, and 6 bases stayed unmatched. The CDR3 protein is CASSLTGGPNEQFF. CDR3 DNA sequence: TGTGCCAGCAGTCTGACGGGGGGGCCCAATGAGCAGTTCTTC.

The CDR3 is CASSLGGELYEQYF. The CDR3 bases are TGTGCCAGCAGTTTAGGGGGAGAACTCTACGAGCAGTACTTC. The rearrangement joins TRBV28 to TRBJ2-7, with D perhaps given as TRBD1 or TRBD2 (5 bases each). In germline, CDR1 is MDHEN, CDR2 SYDVKM. V lost 2 bases, J lost 3 bases, and 11 bases lay in between. The CDR3 totals 14 residues.

Only a few counts were recorded for this clone. The CDR3 DNA sequence: TGTGCCAGCAGCCATTCAGCGGGGGGGCGGTCGCCAGATACGCAGTATTTT. This codes for CASSHSAGGRSPDTQYF. The chain has TRBV7-6 and TRBJ2-3; 10 bases are a match to TRBD2. V lost 5 bases, J lost 4 bases, and 12 bases stayed unmatched. Germline V CDR1 and CDR2: SGHVS, FNYEAQ. The CDR3 length is 17 residues.

This sequence joins TRBV15 and TRBJ1-5, with a tentative D call TRBD1 (5 bases). Germline values: CDR1 LNHNV, CDR2 YYDKDF (reference sequence). Trimming cost V 6 bases and J 6 bases, with 18 bases left between them. The CDR3 loop spans 15 amino acids. DNA for the CDR3: TGTGCCACCAGGTCACCCTTGGGGCAGGGTCAGCCCCAGCATTTT. It is translated as CATRSPLGQGQPQHF. The complete variable domain, with remaining parts taken from reference TRBV15 and TRBJ1-5, reads DAMVIQNPRYQVTQFGKPVTLSCSQTLNHNVMYWYQQKSSQAPKLLFHYYDKDFNNEADTPDNFQSRRPNTSFCFLDIRSPGLGDTAMYLCATRSPLGQGQPQHFGDGTRLSIL.

The chain is built from TRBV5-1 and TRBJ1-1, with D perhaps matching TRBD1 (6 bases). The V gene's germline CDR1 is SGHRS and CDR2 YFSETQ. The CDR3 length is 14 residues. With 0 bases removed from V and 4 bases from J, the gap between germline ends came to 10 bases. CDR3 in amino acids: CASSLDGGPTEAFF. For the CDR3, the DNA is TGCGCCAGCAGCTTGGATGGGGGGCCCACTGAAGCTTTCTTT.

This sequence joins TRBV7-8 and TRBJ1-6; 7 nucleotides agree with TRBD1. Trimming took 3 bases from V and 7 from J; bases not matched to a gene: 12. This CDR3 region has 17 residues. The germline gives CDR1 SGHVS, CDR2 FQNEAQ. CDR3 amino acids: CASSFGTGAYGNSPLHF. The CDR3 nucleotides are TGTGCCAGCAGCTTTGGAACAGGGGCATATGGGAATTCACCCCTCCACTTT. The full variable domain, in which reference TRBV7-8 and TRBJ1-6 provide the parts outside the CDR3, is GAGVSQSPRYKVAKRGQDVALRCDPISGHVSLFWYQQALGQGPEFLTYFQNEAQLDKSGLPSDRFFAERPEGSVSTLKIQRTQQEDSAVYLCASSFGTGAYGNSPLHFGNGTRLTVT.

The V gene is TRBV5-1, the J gene TRBJ2-5; D could derive from TRBD1 or TRBD2 (5 bases each). The CDR3 contains 13 residues. Germline V gives CDR1 SGHRS, CDR2 YFSETQ. The V gene lost 2 bases and the J gene lost 4 bases, with 9 bases spanning the gap. The CDR3 here is CASSLAGGETQYF. The DNA for the CDR3 is TGCGCCAGCAGCTTAGCTGGGGGAGAGACCCAGTACTTC. Variable domain in full (rest from reference TRBV5-1 and TRBJ2-5): KAGVTQTPRYLIKTRGQQVTLSCSPISGHRSVSWYQQTPGQGLQFLFEYFSETQRNKGNFPGRFSGRQFSNSRSEMNVSTLELGDSALYLCASSLAGGETQYFGPGTRLLVL.

This clone was observed a handful of times. The chain recombines TRBV6-6 with TRBJ2-2, with 9 nucleotides matching TRBD2. There are 15 residues in the CDR3. CDR1 is MNHNY and CDR2 is SVGAGI in the germline V gene (reference sequence). Trimming cost V 6 bases and J 1 base; bases outside gene matches: 3. CDR3 residues: CASRLTSGNTGELFF. The CDR3, as DNA: TGTGCCAGCAGGTTGACTAGCGGGAACACCGGGGAGCTGTTTTTT.

Regarding this clone: The same CDR3 also results from other DNA sequences found in this sample. V usage is TRBV7-8 and J usage is TRBJ1-6; D remains ambiguous. The CDR3 contains 15 residues. V was pared by 5 bases and J by 1 base, with 9 bases between. The germline V gene has CDR1 SGHVS and CDR2 FQNEAQ. The CDR3 DNA reads as TGTGCCAGCAGCGAAGGGAGTTCCTATAATTCACCCCTCCACTTT. Translation gives CASSEGSSYNSPLHF.

The chain couples TRBV19 to TRBJ2-1; the match to TRBD1 covers 7 bases. Germline-derived CDR1 and CDR2 are LNHDA and SQIVND (reference sequence). This CDR3 spans 16 amino acids. Germline trimming cut 5 bases from V and 3 bases from J; bases unmatched to any gene: 10. CDR3 in amino acids: CASSGTGTADYNEQFF. CDR3 DNA: TGTGCCAGTAGTGGAACCGGGACAGCCGACTACAATGAGCAGTTCTTC. The complete variable domain, with remaining parts taken from reference TRBV19 and TRBJ2-1, reads DGGITQSPKYLFRKEGQNVTLSCEQNLNHDAMYWYRQDPGQGLRLIYYSQIVNDFQKGDIAEGYSVSREKKESFPLTVTSAQKNPTAFYLCASSGTGTADYNEQFFGPGTRLTVL.

CDR3 residues: CASREPNTGELFF. The CDR3 coding sequence is TGTGCCAGCAGAGAGCCGAACACCGGGGAGCTGTTTTTT. The chain links TRBV6-5 to TRBJ2-2; D is unclear. Germline V lookup: CDR1 MNHEY, CDR2 SVGAGI. The CDR3 covers 13 residues. V was clipped by 6 bases and J by 0 bases, with 5 bases between them.

This clone was recorded at least ten times. V gene TRBV7-2 combines with J gene TRBJ2-3; 8 bases align to TRBD2. The V gene's germline CDR1 is SGHTA and CDR2 FQGNSA. V lost 6 bases to trimming and J lost 4 bases; unmatched junction nucleotides: 15. This CDR3 spans 17 amino acids. The CDR3 bases are TGTGCCAGCAGGAGGGATATAGCGGGGTCGGGGGCAGATACGCAGTATTTT. It yields the protein CASRRDIAGSGADTQYF.

The chain employs TRBV20-1 and TRBJ2-7; TRBD2 might be the D (5 bases). Deletions cut 7 bases from V and 7 bases from J, with 14 bases between. Germline V gene data show CDR1 as DFQATT and CDR2 as SNEGSKA (reference sequence). CDR3 length equals 11 residues. This CDR3 reads CSVPTTTEQYF. The CDR3 nucleotides read TGCAGTGTCCCGACTACCACGGAGCAGTACTTC.

This clone was detected only once. This chain joins TRBV7-2 and TRBJ1-2; D is unresolved. The V gene lost 1 base and the J gene lost 5 bases, with 5 bases spanning the gap. Germline CDR1 is SGHTA and CDR2 is FQGNSA. This CDR3 spans 12 amino acids. DNA for the CDR3: TGTGCCAGCAGCTTAGGGAAATATGGCTACACCTTC. It specifies CASSLGKYGYTF.

A single count supports this clone. The CDR3 region is CASSIPGTDTDTQYF. The CDR3 DNA reads as TGTGCCAGTAGTATCCCGGGGACGGACACAGATACGCAGTATTTT. The rearrangement links TRBV19 to TRBJ2-3; D may be TRBD1 or TRBD2 (5 bases each). Germline CDR1 and CDR2: LNHDA and SQIVND (reference sequence). Trimming took off 3 bases at V and 2 bases at J, with 12 bases between the two ends. This CDR3 has 15 residues.

A single count supports this clone. The chain joins TRBV28 to TRBJ1-2; a weak D match, TRBD1 (6 bases). Germline loops: CDR1 MDHEN, CDR2 SYDVKM. V was clipped by 4 bases and J by 8 bases, with 23 bases between them. There are 16 residues in the CDR3. DNA of the CDR3: TGTGCCAGCAGTTCTCGAGGGGGAACGGGAGTGAACGGCTACACCTTC. This gives the protein CASSSRGGTGVNGYTF.